This T cell receptor (beta chain) was recorded in a study of T cells in tuberculosis. Study outcomes and limitations: Shorter CDR3-alpha in active tuberculosis partly drove smaller distances. Samples were chosen by availability of cryopreserved specimens. Active tuberculosis TCR-alpha repertoires lay closer to GMM-specific TCRs than IGRA-negative controls, suggesting clonal expansion.

The protocol was immunoSEQ multiplex PCR, while the TCRdb copy is restricted to in-frame clones and leaves out a portion. This repertoire shows approximately 35,000 clones, about 91% found once; its top ten account for under 9%. Time point of the sample: new active TB diagnosis, blood taken before or within 7 days of starting treatment. Confirmation came from sputum smear and/or culture positivity for M. tuberculosis. Of note for this clone: Its matching antigen is unknown.

The CDR3 is 15 amino acids. CDR1 and CDR2 from the germline V gene are SQVTM and ANQGSEA. V was cut by 3 bases and J by 4 bases, with 18 bases left in between. This clonotype originated in an adult with tuberculosis. Some clones in this sample may be carry-over from other donors' samples. The starting material was PBMCs, obtained at tuberculosis diagnosis. J is TRBJ1-1 and V is TRBV29-1; D may be TRBD1 (6 bases). The CDR3 here is CSVDVWEQGGTEAFF. The CDR3 DNA follows: TGCAGCGTTGACGTTTGGGAACAGGGTGGCACTGAAGCTTTCTTT.